These 32 T cell receptor beta chains share one sample of origin, sequenced in a study of blood T cell repertoires in COVID-19. The method was immunoSEQ multiplex PCR; TCRdb's version includes in-frame clones alone and lacks a portion of them. Among 80,000 to 95,000 clones, 65% to 80% were seen once, and the ten largest hold about 20%. The sequencing input was peripheral blood. The receptor source for this set is a woman older than 75 with active or convalescent COVID-19.

V usage is TRBV7-2 and J usage is TRBJ2-3, with 7 bases identical to TRBD1. Germline trimming cut 5 bases from V and 0 bases from J; bases unmatched to any gene: 8. Germline V gives CDR1 SGHTA, CDR2 FQGNSA. The CDR3 covers 16 residues. The CDR3 loop reads CASSARQGGSTDTQYF. CDR3 nucleotide sequence: TGTGCCAGCAGCGCCAGACAGGGTGGGAGCACAGATACGCAGTATTTT.

The chain links TRBV7-6 to TRBJ2-5; a possible D gene is TRBD2 (6 bases). Germline CDR1 is SGHVS and CDR2 is FNYEAQ. This CDR3 region has 18 residues. V was trimmed by 1 base and J by 4 bases, leaving 22 bases between them. The CDR3 region is CASSLGTPAGLGTETQYF. CDR3 DNA sequence: TGTGCCAGCAGCTTAGGGACCCCAGCGGGCCTCGGGACAGAGACCCAGTACTTC.

The chain is built from TRBV5-4 and TRBJ2-7, with a weak D call TRBD2 (5 bases). There are 14 residues in the CDR3. CDR1 and CDR2 from the germline V gene are SGHNT and YYREEE (reference sequence). Between the trimmed V and J ends, which lost 4 bases and 0 bases, there was a span of 11 bases. This CDR3 is CASSPPGNSYEQYF. CDR3 DNA sequence: TGTGCCAGCAGCCCCCCGGGGAACTCCTACGAGCAGTACTTC.

The chain employs TRBV19 and TRBJ2-1, with 9 bases that match TRBD2. Germline CDR1 is LNHDA and CDR2 is SQIVND (reference sequence). The trim removed 2 bases at V and 6 bases at J, leaving 5 bases unmatched. This CDR3 is 15 amino acids long. CDR3 nucleotide sequence: TGTGCCAGTAGTATACCGGCGGGGGGGCCCAATGAGCAGTTCTTC. It encodes CASSIPAGGPNEQFF.

This chain uses TRBV10-3 with TRBJ1-2; 9 nucleotides align to TRBD1. V trimming: 8 bases; J trimming: 4 bases; junction bases outside the gene matches: 8. The CDR3 runs 14 residues. The V gene's germline CDR1 is ENHRY and CDR2 SYGVKD. The CDR3 DNA sequence: TGTGCCATCCAACAGGGACAGGGAGTCTATGGCTACACCTTC. Translation: CAIQQGQGVYGYTF.

The gene calls are TRBV18 and TRBJ1-2; 8 bases map to TRBD1. The CDR3 covers 14 residues. The germline V gene has CDR1 KGHSH and CDR2 LQKENI. V trimming: 2 bases; J trimming: 10 bases; junction bases outside the gene matches: 9. The CDR3 DNA is TGTGCCAGCTCACCATCGGGACAGGAGAAAACCTACACCTTC. This gives the protein CASSPSGQEKTYTF. Full variable domain (outside the CDR3, taken from reference TRBV18 and TRBJ1-2): NAGVMQNPRHLVRRRGQEARLRCSPMKGHSHVYWYRQLPEEGLKFMVYLQKENIIDESGMPKERFSAEFPKEGPSILRIQQVVRGDSAAYFCASSPSGQEKTYTFGSGTRLTVV.

The rearrangement uses TRBV11-2 and TRBJ2-5; TRBD1 aligns across 8 bases. J lost 5 bases, V lost 5 bases, and 10 bases had no gene match. CDR3 length equals 15 residues. Germline V gene sequence: CDR1 SGHAT, CDR2 FQNNGV. The CDR3 sequence is CASSPGAGGYETQYF. In DNA form, the CDR3 reads TGTGCCAGCAGCCCCGGGGCAGGGGGCTACGAGACCCAGTACTTC. Using reference TRBV11-2 and TRBJ2-5 for the parts outside the CDR3, the full variable domain is EAGVAQSPRYKIIEKRQSVAFWCNPISGHATLYWYQQILGQGPKLLIQFQNNGVVDDSQLPKDRFSAERLKGVDSTLKIQPAKLEDSAVYLCASSPGAGGYETQYFGPGTRLLVL.

The chain links TRBV7-6 to TRBJ2-7; 7 nucleotides align to TRBD2. Germline CDR1 SGHVS, CDR2 FNYEAQ. The junction had 8 bases not matched to a gene; V was cut back by 5 bases and J by 4 bases. The CDR3 length is 14 residues. The DNA of the CDR3 is TGTGCCAGCAGCGAGAGGGAGGGTAGGTACGAGCAGTACTTC. The encoded protein is CASSEREGRYEQYF.

V and J are TRBV6-5 and TRBJ2-1; 7 bases align to TRBD2. The CDR3 sequence is 14 residues long. Germline V gene data show CDR1 as MNHEY and CDR2 as SVGAGI. J was trimmed by 9 bases and V by 6 bases; bases with no gene match: 11. The CDR3 sequence: CASSQEAGPSEQFF. The CDR3 DNA reads as TGTGCCAGCAGCCAGGAAGCGGGGCCAAGTGAGCAGTTCTTC.

J is TRBJ1-1 and V is TRBV21-1. TRBV21-1 corresponds to a pseudogene. The CDR3 is 17 amino acids. The CDR3, as DNA: TGTGCCAGCAGCTTTGGCACCTATTGGAGGTTTAACACTGAAGCTTTCTTT. Amino acid sequence: CASSFGTYWRFNTEAFF.

The V call is TRBV7-2, the J call TRBJ1-6, with D tentatively TRBD1 (5 bases). The V gene's germline CDR1 is SGHTA and CDR2 FQGNSA. V was trimmed by 8 bases and J by 7 bases, leaving 18 bases between them. This CDR3 has 15 amino acids. Here the CDR3 reads CASHGGARRNSPLHF. CDR3 in DNA: TGTGCCAGCCATGGCGGGGCCAGGAGGAATTCACCCCTCCACTTT.

The gene calls are TRBV10-3 and TRBJ2-2; perhaps TRBD1 as D (6 bases). Per germline, CDR1 ENHRY and CDR2 SYGVKD. This CDR3 region has 14 residues. V was pared by 5 bases and J by 9 bases, with 16 bases between. The CDR3 DNA reads as TGTGCCATCAGTCAGCAAGAGGGGGTAAGGGAGCTGTTTTTT. Protein sequence: CAISQQEGVRELFF.

The chain couples TRBV29-1 to TRBJ2-5; TRBD1 matches at 11 bases. CDR3 length: 14 residues. Germline V gives CDR1 SQVTM, CDR2 ANQGSEA. After removal of 6 bases from V and 1 base from J, the junction contained 4 bases not matched to a gene. The CDR3 here is CSVGTGGVQETQYF. CDR3 nucleotide sequence: TGCAGCGTCGGGACAGGGGGGGTCCAAGAGACCCAGTACTTC.

The chain joins TRBV9 to TRBJ1-5; tentatively, D is TRBD1 (6 bases). The CDR3 has 15 residues. The V end was cut by 3 bases, the J end by 4 bases, with 14 bases between. Germline V gene data show CDR1 as SGDLS and CDR2 as YYNGEE. In DNA, the CDR3 is TGTGCCAGCAGCGCCACCGGGGGGCGAAATCAGCCCCAGCATTTT. Its protein is CASSATGGRNQPQHF.

The V gene is TRBV11-2, the J gene TRBJ2-7, with 14 bases aligning to TRBD2. V was clipped by 3 bases and J by 7 bases; unmatched bases: 2. The CDR3 contains 14 residues. The V gene's germline CDR1 is SGHAT and CDR2 FQNNGV. CDR3 amino acids: CASSLGLAGVEQYF. The CDR3 DNA follows: TGTGCCAGCAGCTTGGGACTAGCGGGGGTTGAGCAGTACTTC.

This chain uses TRBV9 with TRBJ2-5; D not certain. In germline, CDR1 is SGDLS, CDR2 YYNGEE. Trimming cost V 0 bases and J 5 bases, with 8 bases left between them. This CDR3 comprises 13 residues. CDR3 in DNA: TGTGCCAGCAGCGTAGCTTACTGGGAGACCCAGTACTTC. As protein: CASSVAYWETQYF.

This rearrangement joins TRBV4-3 to TRBJ2-5, with 8 bases aligning to TRBD2. The CDR3 extends over 19 amino acids. Germline CDR1 is LGHNA and CDR2 is YSLEER. Trimming cost V 4 bases and J 0 bases; bases outside gene matches: 16. The CDR3 bases are TGCGCCAGCAGCCCATCCTTACTCGGACTAGCCGGGGACCAAGAGACCCAGTACTTC. Its protein product is CASSPSLLGLAGDQETQYF.

This clone occurred a few times. The chain couples TRBV18 to TRBJ1-2; TRBD1 agrees at 7 bases. The length of the CDR3 is 17 residues. Trimming at V came to 3 bases and at J to 0 bases, leaving 10 bases not matched to a gene. Looked up from germline, CDR1 is KGHSH and CDR2 is LQKENI. CDR3 in DNA: TGTGCCAGCTCACCGGGGGGTCCGGGACAGACTAACTATGGCTACACCTTC. The encoded protein is CASSPGGPGQTNYGYTF. Full variable domain (outside the CDR3, taken from reference TRBV18 and TRBJ1-2): NAGVMQNPRHLVRRRGQEARLRCSPMKGHSHVYWYRQLPEEGLKFMVYLQKENIIDESGMPKERFSAEFPKEGPSILRIQQVVRGDSAAYFCASSPGGPGQTNYGYTFGSGTRLTVV.

This clone was observed a single time. The rearrangement joins TRBV24-1 to TRBJ1-1; a possible D gene is TRBD1 (5 bases). V was cut by 7 bases and J by 1 base, with 12 bases left in between. Looked up from germline, CDR1 is KGHDR and CDR2 is SFDVKD. The CDR3 has 14 residues. The CDR3 reads CATSPPGENTEAFF. Here the CDR3 DNA reads TGTGCCACCAGCCCCCCGGGGGAGAACACTGAAGCTTTCTTT.

V usage is TRBV19 and J usage is TRBJ1-2; weak D call: TRBD1 (5 bases). This CDR3 region has 11 residues. Germline V gene lookup returns CDR1 LNHDA and CDR2 SQIVND (reference sequence). Between the trimmed V and J ends, which lost 4 bases and 6 bases, there was a span of 6 bases. The CDR3 region is CASSRGDGYTF. CDR3 coding DNA: TGTGCCAGTAGTAGGGGGGATGGCTACACCTTC.

This chain joins TRBV7-2 and TRBJ1-2; D unclear. Trimming removed 5 bases at V and 6 bases at J, with 7 bases between. The CDR3 loop spans 11 amino acids. Germline V gene data show CDR1 as SGHTA and CDR2 as FQGNSA. The DNA of the CDR3 is TGTGCCAGCAGCCCTGTAGATGGCTACACCTTC. Its translation is CASSPVDGYTF. Looking up the rest from reference TRBV7-2 and TRBJ1-2 gives the full variable domain: GAGVSQSPSNKVTEKGKDVELRCDPISGHTALYWYRQSLGQGLEFLIYFQGNSAPDKSGLPSDRFSAERTGGSVSTLTIQRTQQEDSAVYLCASSPVDGYTFGSGTRLTVV.

The chain links TRBV19 to TRBJ1-2; 7 bases line up with TRBD1. This CDR3 has 14 amino acids. V lost 3 bases, J lost 6 bases, and 7 bases stayed unmatched. The germline gives CDR1 LNHDA, CDR2 SQIVND (reference sequence). The CDR3 DNA reads as TGTGCCAGTAGTATGGTTGAGGGGGCTGATGGCTACACCTTC. It translates to CASSMVEGADGYTF.

The chain combines TRBV7-9 with TRBJ1-1, with no clear D. The V gene lost 8 bases and the J gene lost 1 base, with 14 bases spanning the gap. The germline CDR1 and CDR2 sequences are SEHNR and FQNEAQ (reference sequence). The CDR3 totals 14 residues. The CDR3 protein is CASLPGRSNTEAFF. As DNA, the CDR3 is TGTGCCAGCCTCCCGGGGAGGTCGAACACTGAAGCTTTCTTT.

The J gene is TRBJ1-4, the V gene TRBV6-5; the match to TRBD1 covers 7 bases. The CDR3 runs to 14 residues. V was clipped by 7 bases and J by 4 bases; unmatched bases: 6. The V gene's germline CDR1 is MNHEY and CDR2 SVGAGI. This chain's CDR3 is CASMGGQNNEKLFF. In DNA, the CDR3 is TGTGCCAGCATGGGGGGACAGAATAATGAAAAACTGTTTTTT.

The chain links TRBV2 to TRBJ2-2, with D possibly being TRBD1 (5 bases). Germline values: CDR1 SNHLY, CDR2 FYNNEI. The CDR3 totals 15 residues. V lost 4 bases to trimming and J lost 4 bases, with 13 bases between them. The CDR3 DNA reads TGTGCCAGCAGTGGGGGCCCCTGGGCCACCGGGGAGCTGTTTTTT. It encodes CASSGGPWATGELFF.

The J gene is TRBJ1-6, the V gene TRBV27, with D unclear. The V end lost 0 bases, the J end lost 2 bases, and 14 bases lay between the germline ends. Per germline, CDR1 MNHEY and CDR2 SMNVEV (reference sequence). This CDR3 region has 18 residues. In DNA, the CDR3 is TGTGCCAGCAGTTTATCCGGCGGCGGGTGGACCTATAATTCACCCCTCCACTTT. It is translated as CASSLSGGGWTYNSPLHF.

The CDR3 DNA follows: TGTGCCAGCAGCGGATCTAGACAGGGCAATCAGCCCCAGCATTTT. It is translated as CASSGSRQGNQPQHF. This chain links TRBV5-5 with TRBJ1-5, with D possibly TRBD1 on 6 matching bases. V was shortened by 4 bases and J by 2 bases, with 13 bases between the two germline ends. This CDR3 spans 15 amino acids. In germline, CDR1 is SGHKS, CDR2 YYEKEE (reference sequence).

This chain uses TRBV18 with TRBJ2-5; possibly TRBD2 for D (6 bases). This CDR3 spans 13 amino acids. Per germline, CDR1 KGHSH and CDR2 LQKENI. V was trimmed by 1 base and J by 4 bases, leaving 7 bases between them. Here the CDR3 DNA reads TGTGCCAGCTCACCACGGGGAGGAGAGACCCAGTACTTC. As protein: CASSPRGGETQYF.

This clone was seen a few times. The sample holds other DNA sequences that translate to the same CDR3. The genes are TRBV9 and TRBJ2-7; unclear D gene. The germline CDR1 and CDR2 sequences are SGDLS and YYNGEE. The CDR3 is 11 amino acids. V shed 4 bases and J shed 3 bases, with 5 bases lying between them. The CDR3 loop is CASSSGYEQYF. In DNA, the CDR3 is TGTGCCAGCAGCTCGGGCTACGAGCAGTACTTC.

As concerns this clone: An end of the junction does not agree with germline; a read error may underlie this. CDR3: CASSLVGSTGNSEAFF. The CDR3 DNA follows: TGCGCCAGCAGCTTGGTAGGGTCGACAGGGAACTCTGAAGCTTTCTTT. This chain links TRBV5-1 with TRBJ1-1; 7 positions match TRBD1. The CDR3 contains 16 residues. CDR1 is SGHRS, CDR2 YFSETQ, per germline.

Here the CDR3 reads CASSPTGGFYGYTF. CDR3 coding DNA: TGTGCCAGCTCACCCACAGGGGGCTTCTATGGCTACACCTTC. The chain combines TRBV18 with TRBJ1-2, with 9 nucleotides matching TRBD1. Trimming removed 3 bases from V and 4 bases from J; junction bases left unmatched: 3. Per germline, CDR1 KGHSH and CDR2 LQKENI. The CDR3 runs 14 residues.

This clone was counted a few times. The chain has TRBV6-5 and TRBJ1-1; D uncertain. CDR1 is MNHEY and CDR2 is SVGAGI in the germline V gene. The CDR3 is 14 amino acids. The V and J ends lost 3 bases and 0 bases respectively, with 8 bases between them. CDR3 in amino acids: CASSYGELNTEAFF. The CDR3 nucleotides read TGTGCCAGCAGTTATGGAGAATTGAACACTGAAGCTTTCTTT.